One sample yielded the 25 T cell receptor beta chains listed below, sequenced in a study of blood T cell repertoires in COVID-19 (dated by TCRdb to 2020 to 2021). Library creation used the immunoSEQ multiplex PCR assay. TCRdb mirrors the immuneACCESS table, restricted to in-frame sequences. Some clones are absent from its copies; in checked studies, under half trace to an unresolved V gene, and the reason for the others is unknown. The sample table holds some 500,000 clones, of which approximately 91% were seen once. The ten largest make up roughly 8% of the sample. The material sequenced was peripheral blood. The receptor source for this set is a woman in her forties or fifties with COVID-19, enrolled during active disease.

This sequence joins TRBV3-1 (or the pseudogene TRBV3-2) and TRBJ2-2, with D hard to call. This CDR3 contains 12 residues. Germline V gene sequence: CDR1 LGHDT, CDR2 YNNKEL (reference sequence). The ends were cut back, 4 bases at V and 6 bases at J, with 6 bases in the middle. The CDR3 loop is CASSPLPGELFF. DNA of the CDR3: TGTGCCAGCAGCCCCCTACCCGGGGAGCTGTTTTTT.

This clone showed up just once. The chain links TRBV11-2 to TRBJ1-1, with TRBD1 as a possible D gene (6 bases). V gave up 1 base and J gave up 3 bases, with 9 bases separating them. This CDR3 contains 14 residues. Germline assignment: CDR1 SGHAT and CDR2 FQNNGV. DNA for the CDR3: TGTGCCAGCAGCTTAGGCAGGGGTTACACTGAAGCTTTCTTT. This gives the protein CASSLGRGYTEAFF.

The chain has TRBV10-1 and TRBJ2-5, with 9 bases matching TRBD1. Germline V gene sequence: CDR1 WNHNN, CDR2 SYGVQD (reference sequence). The V segment lost 9 bases and the J segment 5 bases; nucleotides outside the gene matches: 10. The CDR3 length is 14 residues. CDR3 sequence: CASSSGTGRETQYF. The CDR3 bases are TGCGCCAGTTCCTCCGGGACAGGGAGGGAGACCCAGTACTTC.

The chain recombines TRBV7-9 with TRBJ2-3; the D is unclear. Trimming pared 6 bases from V and 6 bases from J, leaving 13 bases between. The germline CDR1 and CDR2 sequences are SEHNR and FQNEAQ (reference sequence). This CDR3 has 13 amino acids. In DNA, the CDR3 is TGTGCCAGCAGGTCGGGTCGATCGGATACGCAGTATTTT. It specifies CASRSGRSDTQYF.

CDR3 sequence reads: CASSLGGGQKDTQYF. The DNA of the CDR3 is TGTGCCAGCAGCTTAGGGGGGGGCCAGAAGGATACGCAGTATTTT. This chain connects TRBV7-8 to TRBJ2-3; tentatively, D is TRBD2 (7 bases). The V gene's germline CDR1 is SGHVS and CDR2 FQNEAQ. This CDR3 is 15 amino acids long. V was cut by 1 base and J by 6 bases, with 14 bases left in between.

The chain joins TRBV11-2 to TRBJ2-5; TRBD1 matches at 8 bases. Germline V CDR1 and CDR2: SGHAT, FQNNGV. The CDR3 spans 15 residues. J was trimmed by 4 bases and V by 1 base; bases with no gene match: 5. The CDR3 sequence is CASSLAQGGGETQYF. The CDR3, as DNA: TGTGCCAGCAGCTTAGCACAGGGGGGCGGAGAGACCCAGTACTTC.

The chain links TRBV11-2 to TRBJ2-3, with D perhaps matching TRBD2 (7 bases). Germline CDR1 and CDR2: SGHAT and FQNNGV. This CDR3 comprises 15 residues. Trimming shortened V by 4 bases and J by 2 bases, and 13 bases separated the two germline ends. CDR3 DNA: TGTGCCAGCAGCTCACCCGGGGGGCTCACAGATACGCAGTATTTT. It codes for CASSSPGGLTDTQYF.

CDR3 sequence reads: CATTSATYTDTQYF. The CDR3 DNA follows: TGTGCCACCACTTCGGCGACATACACAGATACGCAGTATTTT. This chain uses TRBV15 with TRBJ2-3; no firm D call. The CDR3 length is 14 residues. Germline CDR1 LNHNV, CDR2 YYDKDF (reference sequence). V was clipped by 7 bases and J by 2 bases, with 13 bases between them.

V and J are TRBV28 and TRBJ2-4; unclear D gene. The CDR3 runs to 15 residues. The germline V gene has CDR1 MDHEN and CDR2 SYDVKM. V was shortened by 5 bases and J by 8 bases, with 19 bases between the two germline ends. CDR3 region: CASSLSGSSVDIQYF. CDR3 bases: TGTGCCAGCAGTCTCTCCGGGTCCTCCGTTGACATTCAGTACTTC.

A single count supports this clone. The chain carries TRBV20-1 and TRBJ1-6; unclear D gene. Germline V CDR1 and CDR2: DFQATT, SNEGSKA (reference sequence). V lost 3 bases and J lost 8, with 20 bases in between. The CDR3 consists of 16 residues. CDR3 in amino acids: CSASFIRESDDSPLHF. The CDR3 nucleotides are TGCAGTGCTAGTTTTATCCGGGAAAGTGATGATTCACCCCTCCACTTT.

The CDR3 sequence: CASSYGTGTSYGYTF. In DNA form, the CDR3 reads TGTGCCAGCAGCTACGGGACAGGGACTTCCTATGGCTACACCTTC. The chain recombines TRBV7-6 with TRBJ1-2; TRBD1 matches at 9 bases. Losses at the gene ends were 4 bases for V and 4 bases for J; bases not matched to a gene: 7. The CDR3 totals 15 residues. Germline V CDR1 and CDR2: SGHVS, FNYEAQ.

The genes are TRBV7-9 and TRBJ2-7; perhaps TRBD2 as D (6 bases). The V gene lost 3 bases and the J gene lost 2 bases, with 11 bases spanning the gap. The CDR3 spans 14 residues. CDR1 is SEHNR and CDR2 is FQNEAQ in the germline V gene (reference sequence). CDR3 nucleotides: TGTGCCAGCAGCTTTGGGGGACTGCCCTACGAGCAGTACTTC. As protein: CASSFGGLPYEQYF.

The chain carries TRBV9 and TRBJ2-7; D remains unclear. Germline assignment: CDR1 SGDLS and CDR2 YYNGEE. The CDR3 covers 15 residues. The V and J ends lost 4 bases and 1 base respectively, with 15 bases between them. The CDR3 spells CASSPHSYLSYEQYF. CDR3 coding DNA: TGTGCCAGCAGCCCCCACTCCTATCTTTCCTACGAGCAGTACTTC.

The chain has TRBV6-5 and TRBJ1-5; perhaps TRBD1 as D (5 bases). The CDR3 extends over 15 amino acids. Germline CDR1 MNHEY, CDR2 SVGAGI. Between the trimmed V and J ends, which lost 2 bases and 7 bases, there was a span of 15 bases. CDR3 in DNA: TGTGCCAGCAGTTACCCGCCCAGGGCCTTGCAGCCCCAGCATTTT. Its protein product is CASSYPPRALQPQHF.

The chain recombines TRBV27 with TRBJ2-6, with TRBD1 identical over 7 bases. The CDR3 has 15 residues. The V gene's germline CDR1 is MNHEY and CDR2 SMNVEV (reference sequence). The V and J ends lost 4 bases and 4 bases, in that order; junction bases with no gene match: 4. DNA of the CDR3: TGTGCCAGCAGTTCTGACAGGGCAGGGGCCAACGTCCTGACTTTC. Translation gives CASSSDRAGANVLTF.

The CDR3 DNA is TGTGCCAGCAAAGCAGGGTACAATGAGCAGTTCTTC. This codes for CASKAGYNEQFF. The J gene is TRBJ2-1, the V gene TRBV6-5, with D perhaps matching TRBD1 (5 bases). The germline gives CDR1 MNHEY, CDR2 SVGAGI. Trimming removed 7 bases at V and 4 bases at J, with 8 bases between. CDR3 length: 12 residues.

The chain's CDR3 is CASSPQRANSPLHF. The CDR3, as DNA: TGTGCCAGCTCACCACAGAGAGCTAATTCACCCCTCCACTTT. This rearrangement joins TRBV18 to TRBJ1-6; D gene unclear. This CDR3 has 14 amino acids. The germline CDR1 and CDR2 sequences are KGHSH and LQKENI. Between the trimmed V and J ends, which lost 1 base and 6 bases, there was a span of 7 bases.

The chain has TRBV30 and TRBJ1-1; TRBD1 matches 12 bases. Germline CDR1 is GTSNPN and CDR2 is SVGIG (reference sequence). There are 14 residues in the CDR3. Unmatched junction bases numbered 6, after V lost 5 bases and J lost 5 bases. CDR3 amino acids: CAWGRDRGQTEAFF. The CDR3 DNA is TGTGCCTGGGGGAGGGACAGGGGGCAGACTGAAGCTTTCTTT.

This chain links TRBV13 with TRBJ2-3; D may be TRBD2 (5 bases). There are 15 residues in the CDR3. CDR1 and CDR2 (germline): PRHDT, FYEKMQ (reference sequence). V was pared by 5 bases and J by 3 bases, with 15 bases between. CDR3: CASSPREPGTDTQYF. For the CDR3, the DNA is TGTGCCAGCAGCCCAAGGGAACCGGGGACAGATACGCAGTATTTT.

This clone was observed a single time. The rearrangement uses TRBV3-1 (or the pseudogene TRBV3-2) and TRBJ1-2; D is undetermined. Trimming pared 1 base from V and 0 bases from J, leaving 6 bases between. In germline, CDR1 is LGHDT, CDR2 YNNKEL (reference sequence). The CDR3 consists of 14 residues. DNA of the CDR3: TGTGCCAGCAGCCAAGCTATTTCTAACTATGGCTACACCTTC. Encoded protein: CASSQAISNYGYTF.

The rearrangement joins TRBV7-2 to TRBJ2-3; TRBD2 agrees at 8 bases. In germline, CDR1 is SGHTA, CDR2 FQGNSA. This CDR3 has 15 amino acids. J lost 6 bases, V lost 1 base, and 6 bases had no gene match. CDR3 sequence: CASSLGGTSADTQYF. DNA of the CDR3: TGTGCCAGCAGCTTAGGGGGGACTAGTGCTGATACGCAGTATTTT.

This chain joins TRBV12-3 or TRBV12-4 and TRBJ2-5, with TRBD2 identical over 7 bases. The CDR3 runs to 13 residues. The J segment lost 9 bases and the V segment lost 8 bases, leaving 12 bases of the junction unmatched. CDR3 coding DNA: TGTGCCAGCGGAGCGGGGAGGGTAGCGGCCCAGTACTTC. It encodes CASGAGRVAAQYF.

With regard to this clone: The sample has other DNA sequences that encode this CDR3 too. The genes are TRBV19 and TRBJ1-1; D not resolved. CDR1 LNHDA and CDR2 SQIVND come from the germline V gene (reference sequence). V lost 4 bases, J lost 2 bases, and 8 bases lay in between. The CDR3 sequence is 13 residues long. The CDR3 spells CASSTLLNTEAFF. In DNA form, the CDR3 reads TGTGCCAGTAGTACCCTCCTCAACACTGAAGCTTTCTTT.

The chain recombines TRBV9 with TRBJ2-1; perhaps TRBD2 as D (6 bases). The CDR3 sequence is 16 residues long. V was cut by 0 bases and J by 2 bases, with 12 bases left in between. CDR1 SGDLS and CDR2 YYNGEE come from the germline V gene. The CDR3 DNA reads as TGTGCCAGCAGCGTAGGACCGGGGGAACCCTACAATGAGCAGTTCTTC. Translated, it gives CASSVGPGEPYNEQFF.

This chain connects TRBV19 to TRBJ2-1, with a possible D match to TRBD1 (5 bases). The CDR3 loop spans 14 amino acids. V lost 2 bases and J lost 8, with 13 bases in between. Germline CDR1 reads LNHDA; CDR2 reads SQIVND (reference sequence). In DNA form, the CDR3 reads TGTGCCAGTAGTATACGCCCTGGGGCCCATGAGCAGTTCTTC. This gives the protein CASSIRPGAHEQFF.